This T cell receptor beta chain was obtained from a study of blood T cell repertoires in COVID-19. Looking at the study overall: The United States, Italy and Spain provided the acute and convalescent COVID-19 samples. Sample material is recorded as cDNA or gDNA derived from T cells, B-cell-depleted T cells, or PBMCs.

Authors' analysis steps: It was from reference gene primer amplification that nucleated cell counts were estimated. Produced via immunoSEQ multiplex PCR; TCRdb's table is partial and in-frame only. V and J calls and clone size are copied from that table; D and trimming were computed from the DNA. The profile shows 25,000 to 35,000 clones, 92% of them singletons. In germline, CDR1 is MNHEY, CDR2 SMNVEV (reference sequence). There are 17 residues in the CDR3. Unmatched junction bases numbered 14, after V lost 5 bases and J lost 4 bases. Specimen: peripheral blood. V and J are TRBV27 and TRBJ1-2; 9 positions match TRBD1. The origin of this receptor is a man aged 45-60 years with active COVID-19. The CDR3 coding sequence is TGTGCCAGCAGTCCCATGAGCTGGGACAGGGTTACCTATGGCTACACCTTC. Encoded protein: CASSPMSWDRVTYGYTF.